Below, 8 T cell receptor beta chains from the same sample are listed, as sequenced in a study of monozygotic twins with inflammatory bowel disease. TCRdb re-called the 5' RACE reads; one entry per CDR3 protein, DNA not given. The sample includes a few hundred thousand distinct CDR3 sequences. Sequenced sample: blood. Receptor source: a human donor with ulcerative colitis or Crohn's disease, or a healthy co-twin of an affected twin (not recorded which).

J is TRBJ2-5 and V is TRBV19. This CDR3 comprises 15 residues. Germline V gene data show CDR1 as LNHDA and CDR2 as SQIVND (reference sequence). The CDR3 is CASSLLRQGPETQYF. Filled out from reference TRBV19 and TRBJ2-5, the complete variable domain reads DGGITQSPKYLFRKEGQNVTLSCEQNLNHDAMYWYRQDPGQGLRLIYYSQIVNDFQKGDIAEGYSVSREKKESFPLTVTSAQKNPTAFYLCASSLLRQGPETQYFGPGTRLLVL.

This rearrangement joins TRBV18 to TRBJ1-2. CDR1 and CDR2 (germline): KGHSH, LQKENI. This CDR3 comprises 14 residues. This CDR3 is CASSPVEEPYGYTF.

The chain has TRBV12-3 or TRBV12-4 and TRBJ2-7; lacking DNA, the TRBD1 call made by TCRdb goes unchecked. This CDR3 has 14 residues. The CDR3 protein is CASSPQMGVGEQYF.

This chain uses TRBV12-3 or TRBV12-4 with TRBJ2-2; TCRdb names TRBD1, which stays unverified in the absence of DNA. The CDR3 has 14 amino acids. The CDR3 sequence: CASRGQGNTGELFF.

V and J are TRBV19 and TRBJ1-5. CDR1 and CDR2 from the germline V gene are LNHDA and SQIVND (reference sequence). The CDR3 has 13 residues. The CDR3 sequence: CASSSQDNQPQHF.

The chain recombines TRBV10-3 with TRBJ2-2; TCRdb's D gene call, TRBD2, goes unchecked for lack of DNA. CDR1 is ENHRY, CDR2 SYGVKD, per germline. The CDR3 sequence is 15 residues long. CDR3 sequence: CAISSSGTSTGELFF.

The rearrangement links TRBV12-3 or TRBV12-4 to TRBJ2-7. This CDR3 comprises 13 residues. CDR3 protein: CASMSGGSYEQYF.

The rearrangement uses TRBV7-3 and TRBJ2-1; lacking DNA, the TRBD1 call made by TCRdb goes unchecked. The CDR3 has 14 amino acids. Germline values: CDR1 SGHTA, CDR2 FQGTGA. The CDR3 sequence is CASSSQRGGGEQFF.